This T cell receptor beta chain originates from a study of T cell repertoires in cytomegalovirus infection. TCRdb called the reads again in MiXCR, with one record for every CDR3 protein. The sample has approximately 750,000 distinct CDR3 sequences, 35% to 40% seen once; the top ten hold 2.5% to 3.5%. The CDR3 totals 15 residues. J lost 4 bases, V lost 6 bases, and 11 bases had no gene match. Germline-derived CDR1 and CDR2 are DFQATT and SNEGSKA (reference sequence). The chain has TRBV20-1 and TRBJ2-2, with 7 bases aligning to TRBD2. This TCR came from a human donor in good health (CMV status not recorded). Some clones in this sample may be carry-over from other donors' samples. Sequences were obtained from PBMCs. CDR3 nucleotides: TGCAGTGCCACCGGGAGGACACTTAGCACCGGGGAGCTGTTTTTT. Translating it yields CSATGRTLSTGELFF.